This TCR beta chain was recovered during a study of blood T cell repertoires in COVID-19. In the original workflow: Using reference gene primer amplification, nucleated cell counts were estimated. Sequencing used immunoSEQ multiplex PCR; TCRdb keeps in-frame clones, though not all of them. The V and J calls and clone size come from that table; D and trimming were worked out from the DNA. The table lists around 280,000 clones, around 90% of them singletons. Enrollees, roughly 18 to 95 years old, lived in around 23 US areas. Cohorts were determined from participant-reported clinical history. Cohort 3 recovery required two negative PCRs, clearance, or symptom resolution. Sequencing was performed on PBMCs or T cells enriched from blood (not recorded which). The sequence was collected from a woman aged 40 to 50 who had recovered from COVID-19.

Here the CDR3 reads CAWRAPGNAEAFF. In DNA, the CDR3 is TGTGCCTGGAGGGCGCCGGGAAACGCTGAAGCTTTCTTT. The chain couples TRBV30 to TRBJ1-1, with D unresolved. V shed 3 bases and J shed 6 bases, with 14 bases lying between them. CDR3 length equals 13 residues. CDR1 is GTSNPN and CDR2 is SVGIG in the germline V gene (reference sequence).